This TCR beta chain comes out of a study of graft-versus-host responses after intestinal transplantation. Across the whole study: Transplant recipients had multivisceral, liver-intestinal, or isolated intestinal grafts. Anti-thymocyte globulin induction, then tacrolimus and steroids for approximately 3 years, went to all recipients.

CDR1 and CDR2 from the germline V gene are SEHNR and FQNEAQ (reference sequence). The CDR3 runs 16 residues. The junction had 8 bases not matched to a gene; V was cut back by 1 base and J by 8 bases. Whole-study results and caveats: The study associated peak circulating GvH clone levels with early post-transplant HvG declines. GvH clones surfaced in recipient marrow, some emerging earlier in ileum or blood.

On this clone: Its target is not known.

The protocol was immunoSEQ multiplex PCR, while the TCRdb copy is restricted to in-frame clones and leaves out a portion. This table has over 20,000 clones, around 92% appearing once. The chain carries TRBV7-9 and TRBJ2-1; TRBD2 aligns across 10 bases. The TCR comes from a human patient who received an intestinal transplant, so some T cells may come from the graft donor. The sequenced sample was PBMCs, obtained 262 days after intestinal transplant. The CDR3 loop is CASSLGLAGDWDEQFF. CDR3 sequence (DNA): TGTGCCAGCAGCTTAGGGCTAGCGGGAGACTGGGATGAGCAGTTCTTC.